The 25 T cell receptor beta chains below were found in one sample sequenced in a study of blood T cell repertoires in COVID-19. TCRdb's table, derived via immunoSEQ multiplex PCR, lists solely in-frame clones and lacks some. The sample includes 50,000 to 55,000 clones, roughly 89% seen only once; the top ten take approximately 3.8%. The specimen was peripheral blood. These receptors all come from a man aged 50-59 years with acute or convalescent COVID-19.

This clone has just a few counts. This sample also contains other DNA sequences that code for the same CDR3. This rearrangement joins TRBV14 to TRBJ1-1; D gene unclear. This CDR3 spans 13 amino acids. Looked up from germline, CDR1 is SGHDN and CDR2 is FVKESK. Trimming took off 1 base at V and 4 bases at J, with 7 bases between the two ends. The CDR3 loop is CASSQVVSTEAFF. The CDR3 DNA reads TGTGCCAGCAGCCAAGTAGTTTCCACTGAAGCTTTCTTT. Full variable domain (missing parts from reference TRBV14 and TRBJ1-1): EAGVTQFPSHSVIEKGQTVTLRCDPISGHDNLYWYRRVMGKEIKFLLHFVKESKQDESGMPNNRFLAERTGGTYSTLKVQPAELEDSGVYFCASSQVVSTEAFFGQGTRLTVV.

Only a few counts were recorded for this clone. This chain connects TRBV19 to TRBJ2-1; 7 bases are shared with TRBD2. Germline CDR1 LNHDA, CDR2 SQIVND (reference sequence). Trimming at V came to 3 bases and at J to 5 bases, leaving 7 bases not matched to a gene. The CDR3 has 15 amino acids. CDR3 protein: CASSIGWAGDNEQFF. CDR3 coding DNA: TGTGCCAGTAGTATTGGATGGGCGGGGGACAATGAGCAGTTCTTC. The full variable domain, in which reference TRBV19 and TRBJ2-1 provide the parts outside the CDR3, is DGGITQSPKYLFRKEGQNVTLSCEQNLNHDAMYWYRQDPGQGLRLIYYSQIVNDFQKGDIAEGYSVSREKKESFPLTVTSAQKNPTAFYLCASSIGWAGDNEQFFGPGTRLTVL.

The rearrangement links TRBV13 to TRBJ2-7; 7 nucleotides agree with TRBD1. In germline, CDR1 is PRHDT, CDR2 FYEKMQ (reference sequence). V shed 4 bases, J shed 3 bases, and the junction held 6 bases outside the gene matches. This CDR3 contains 14 residues. The chain's CDR3 is CASSSPGTDYEQYF. The CDR3 DNA reads as TGTGCCAGCAGCTCCCCGGGGACAGACTACGAGCAGTACTTC.

The chain couples TRBV25-1 to TRBJ2-7, with TRBD1 matching 7 bases. This CDR3 region has 15 residues. Germline CDR1 is MGHDK and CDR2 is SYGVNS. V lost 4 bases and J lost 4; bases outside the gene matches: 10. CDR3 nucleotides: TGTGCCAGCAGTGGGACAGGAGTGGGGCCGTACGAGCAGTACTTC. This encodes CASSGTGVGPYEQYF.

This clone occurred once. The chain has TRBV24-1 and TRBJ2-1; TRBD2 aligns across 8 bases. The length of the CDR3 is 15 residues. V shed 2 bases, J shed 8 bases, and the junction held 7 bases outside the gene matches. The germline V gene encodes CDR1 KGHDR and CDR2 SFDVKD. This chain's CDR3 is CATSDSSGSGDEQFF. For the CDR3, the DNA is TGTGCCACCAGTGATTCGAGCGGGAGTGGGGATGAGCAGTTCTTC.

This chain joins TRBV19 and TRBJ2-7; 8 positions agree with TRBD2. Trimming at V came to 1 base and at J to 1 base, leaving 9 bases not matched to a gene. Germline lookup yields CDR1 LNHDA and CDR2 SQIVND (reference sequence). The CDR3 extends over 17 amino acids. The CDR3 region has the DNA TGTGCCAGTAGTATAGGAGGCGGCGGGACTAGGTCCTACGAGCAGTACTTC. Translation gives CASSIGGGGTRSYEQYF. The entire variable domain, with the rest obtained from reference TRBV19 and TRBJ2-7, is as follows: DGGITQSPKYLFRKEGQNVTLSCEQNLNHDAMYWYRQDPGQGLRLIYYSQIVNDFQKGDIAEGYSVSREKKESFPLTVTSAQKNPTAFYLCASSIGGGGTRSYEQYFGPGTRLTVT.

The rearrangement links TRBV3-1 (or the pseudogene TRBV3-2) to TRBJ2-1; no clear D. CDR3 length: 14 residues. Germline V gene sequence: CDR1 LGHDT, CDR2 YNNKEL (reference sequence). The V and J ends lost 4 bases and 3 bases respectively, with 10 bases between them. This CDR3 is CASSPYSLYNEQFF. The CDR3 DNA follows: TGTGCCAGCAGCCCCTATAGCCTCTACAATGAGCAGTTCTTC.

The chain recombines TRBV5-1 with TRBJ2-3, with TRBD1 identical over 9 bases. The CDR3 runs 19 residues. The germline CDR1 and CDR2 sequences are SGHRS and YFSETQ. Trimming took 0 bases from V and 2 from J; bases not matched to a gene: 13. The CDR3 here is CASSLAPPGQGGDTDTQYF. The CDR3 nucleotides are TGCGCCAGCAGCTTGGCCCCACCGGGACAGGGAGGCGACACAGATACGCAGTATTTT.

The J gene is TRBJ2-6, the V gene TRBV7-3; TRBD1 matches 9 bases. V shed 5 bases and J 0 bases; nucleotides not matched to a gene: 5. Looked up from germline, CDR1 is SGHTA and CDR2 is FQGTGA. This CDR3 contains 17 residues. CDR3 bases: TGTGCCAGCAGCGTACAGGGGGCATTCTCTGGGGCCAACGTCCTGACTTTC. Its translation: CASSVQGAFSGANVLTF.

The table lists this clone with a count of one. The V and J genes are TRBV28 and TRBJ1-2; 7 bases line up with TRBD1. V was clipped by 7 bases and J by 4 bases; unmatched bases: 3. The germline V gene has CDR1 MDHEN and CDR2 SYDVKM. The CDR3 spans 12 residues. CDR3: CASNQGGYGYTF. CDR3 nucleotide sequence: TGTGCCAGCAATCAGGGGGGCTATGGCTACACCTTC.

With regard to this clone: The germline gene is not matched at one end of the junction; a read error may be the cause. The J gene is TRBJ2-3, the V gene TRBV2; D is ambiguous. Germline CDR1 reads SNHLY; CDR2 reads FYNNEI. The CDR3 length is 13 residues. DNA for the CDR3: TGTGCCAGCAGTGAATGGAGCAAAGATACGCAGTATTTT. This encodes CASSEWSKDTQYF.

The chain recombines TRBV6-5 with TRBJ1-1; D gene unclear. Trimming took 4 bases from V and 0 from J, leaving 6 bases between them. Germline CDR1 reads MNHEY; CDR2 reads SVGAGI. The CDR3 sequence is 13 residues long. The CDR3: CASSLRLNTEAFF. The CDR3 DNA is TGTGCCAGCAGTTTGAGGTTGAACACTGAAGCTTTCTTT.

This clone was counted between two and nine times. This chain joins TRBV2 and TRBJ1-4; D possibly corresponds to TRBD1 (5 bases). The CDR3 is 17 amino acids. The V gene's germline CDR1 is SNHLY and CDR2 FYNNEI. Trimming removed 6 bases at V and 2 bases at J, with 19 bases between. CDR3 amino acids: CASRSDWGAATNEKLFF. The CDR3, as DNA: TGTGCCAGCAGATCGGATTGGGGCGCAGCCACTAATGAAAAACTGTTTTTT.

This clone was observed a handful of times. This chain uses TRBV30 with TRBJ2-1, with 9 bases lining up with TRBD2. Germline V gene lookup returns CDR1 GTSNPN and CDR2 SVGIG (reference sequence). The CDR3 totals 13 residues. With 7 bases clipped from V and 7 bases from J, the junction kept 8 bases outside the gene matches. The DNA for the CDR3 is TGTGCCTCGAGCGGACTAGCGCTAAATGAGCAGTTCTTC. Its protein is CASSGLALNEQFF.

V and J are TRBV7-6 and TRBJ2-3; 7 bases agree with TRBD2. CDR1 SGHVS and CDR2 FNYEAQ come from the germline V gene. The CDR3 is 17 amino acids. The V and J ends lost 2 bases and 5 bases, in that order; junction bases with no gene match: 13. CDR3 sequence (DNA): TGTGCCAGCAGCTTAAGCTTCTGGGGGAGGGGAGGAGATACGCAGTATTTT. Its translation is CASSLSFWGRGGDTQYF.

The rearrangement links TRBV6-2 or TRBV6-3 to TRBJ2-7, with 8 nucleotides matching TRBD2. The J segment lost 0 bases and the V segment lost 0 bases, leaving 7 bases of the junction unmatched. The germline V gene encodes CDR1 MNHEY and CDR2 SVGEGT. The CDR3 covers 17 residues. The CDR3 spells CASSYSLGGGTSYEQYF. The CDR3 DNA reads as TGTGCCAGCAGTTACTCTCTGGGCGGGGGGACCTCCTACGAGCAGTACTTC.

This chain joins TRBV11-3 and TRBJ2-3; D is possibly TRBD1 (6 bases). This CDR3 has 18 residues. CDR1 is SGHNT, CDR2 YENEEA, per germline. Trimming left V 4 bases short and J 1 base short, with 21 bases between. CDR3 sequence reads: CASSSRGAGVFGTDTQYF. The CDR3 DNA reads as TGTGCCAGCAGCTCGCGAGGGGCAGGGGTTTTTGGCACAGATACGCAGTATTTT.

The rearrangement joins TRBV6-5 to TRBJ1-3; D not certain. The CDR3 is made up of 14 amino acids. V gave up 4 bases and J gave up 0 bases, with 7 bases separating them. CDR1 is MNHEY, CDR2 SVGAGI, per germline. The CDR3 spells CASSSVLSGNTIYF. In nucleotides, the CDR3 is TGTGCCAGCAGTTCCGTTCTCTCTGGAAACACCATATATTTT.

V and J are TRBV19 and TRBJ1-5, with 10 bases fitting TRBD1. Germline assignment: CDR1 LNHDA and CDR2 SQIVND (reference sequence). With 4 bases clipped from V and 10 bases from J, the junction kept 10 bases outside the gene matches. The CDR3 spans 15 residues. The CDR3 is CASSRTDRGRKPQHF. CDR3 sequence (DNA): TGTGCCAGTAGTAGAACCGACAGGGGGCGGAAACCCCAGCATTTT.

This chain links TRBV18 with TRBJ1-5, with D possibly being TRBD1 (5 bases). Germline V gene lookup returns CDR1 KGHSH and CDR2 LQKENI. V was clipped by 3 bases and J by 2 bases, with 11 bases between them. The CDR3 totals 15 residues. The DNA for the CDR3 is TGTGCCAGCTCACCCCCCGGGGGTCGCAATCAGCCCCAGCATTTT. Its translation is CASSPPGGRNQPQHF.

This clone occurred once. The chain carries TRBV19 and TRBJ1-5; the D is unclear. The V end lost 3 bases, the J end lost 5 bases, and 20 bases lay between the germline ends. There are 17 residues in the CDR3. From germline, CDR1 is LNHDA and CDR2 SQIVND (reference sequence). The CDR3, as DNA: TGTGCCAGTAGTATGAGGGTACGGATTCAAGCAGATCAGCCCCAGCATTTT. As protein: CASSMRVRIQADQPQHF. Combining the CDR3 with reference TRBV19 and TRBJ1-5 gives the whole variable domain DGGITQSPKYLFRKEGQNVTLSCEQNLNHDAMYWYRQDPGQGLRLIYYSQIVNDFQKGDIAEGYSVSREKKESFPLTVTSAQKNPTAFYLCASSMRVRIQADQPQHFGDGTRLSIL.

The J gene is TRBJ2-7, the V gene TRBV15, with D hard to call. Trimming removed 0 bases from V and 5 bases from J, with 5 bases in between. The CDR3 covers 12 residues. Per the germline V gene, CDR1 is LNHNV and CDR2 is YYDKDF (reference sequence). CDR3 coding DNA: TGTGCCACCAGCAGAGATGAGGACGAGCAGTACTTC. It yields the protein CATSRDEDEQYF.

The chain links TRBV5-4 to TRBJ2-5, with 10 bases identical to TRBD1. Germline CDR1 reads SGHNT; CDR2 reads YYREEE (reference sequence). The CDR3 has 15 amino acids. V gave up 4 bases and J gave up 3 bases; unmatched junction bases: 6. CDR3 sequence: CASSSKTGGEETQYF. CDR3 sequence (DNA): TGTGCCAGCAGCAGTAAGACAGGGGGCGAAGAGACCCAGTACTTC. Full variable domain (missing parts from reference TRBV5-4 and TRBJ2-5): ETGVTQSPTHLIKTRGQQVTLRCSSQSGHNTVSWYQQALGQGPQFIFQYYREEENGRGNFPPRFSGLQFPNYSSELNVNALELDDSALYLCASSSKTGGEETQYFGPGTRLLVL.

The chain recombines TRBV7-2 with TRBJ1-1, with D possibly being TRBD1 (5 bases). V was cut by 3 bases and J by 5 bases, with 7 bases left in between. This CDR3 contains 12 residues. The germline gives CDR1 SGHTA, CDR2 FQGNSA. CDR3 region: CASSFPGTEAFF. The CDR3 DNA follows: TGTGCCAGCAGCTTCCCAGGGACTGAAGCTTTCTTT.

The chain's CDR3 is CASSILLAGVKGELFF. The DNA for the CDR3 is TGTGCCAGTAGTATTCTACTAGCGGGAGTTAAAGGGGAGCTGTTTTTT. The rearrangement links TRBV19 to TRBJ2-2, with 11 bases fitting TRBD2. With V trimmed by 3 bases and J by 8 bases, 8 bases remained unmatched. CDR3 length: 16 amino acids. The germline V gene has CDR1 LNHDA and CDR2 SQIVND (reference sequence).